This TCR beta chain is drawn from a study of T cell clonality in common variable immunodeficiency. Broader study findings: Compared with healthy controls, CVID subjects showed increased TCRbeta clonality, mostly in about a third.

Here immunoSEQ multiplex PCR was the method, and the copy in TCRdb shows in-frame clones only, minus some. The sample has around 52,000 clones, none seen only once. Heparinized whole blood, roughly 4.5 to 9 ml, came from each donor. This clone was counted only a few times. What it binds is not known. With the read ending 3 residues before the CDR3 end, the germline J gene is used to fill in that end. The same CDR3 is also encoded by other DNA sequences in this sample. V shed 3 bases, J shed 3 bases, and the junction held 5 bases outside the gene matches. Germline V gene lookup returns CDR1 KGHSH and CDR2 LQKENI. CDR3 length equals 14 residues.

The rearrangement joins TRBV18 to TRBJ2-7, with TRBD1 matching over 7 bases. Material for sequencing was peripheral blood mononuclear cells. The clonotype comes from a person aged 18 to 75 in good health. The sequenced part of the CDR3 DNA is TGTGCCAGCTCACCCCGCCGGGACAGCTACGAG. Translated: CASSPRRDSYE. The entire CDR3 reads CASSPRRDSYEQYF.